A selection of T cell receptor beta chains follows, all from one sample in a study of T cell responses to AZD1222 COVID-19 vaccine. The repertoire was sequenced with immunoSEQ multiplex PCR; TCRdb's copy has only in-frame clones and lacks some. The repertoire has about 190,000 clones, around 90% of them found once; the top ten carry more than 0.75%. The material was peripheral blood, obtained on day 0 of AZD1222 vaccination. The receptors derive from an adult in good health. The CDR3 runs from the conserved cysteine through the conserved F or W. A D gene is named only where the DNA matches it firmly. Size is omitted from some rows. Given values are once, few, many or a class for expanded clones.

clone size,J gene,D gene,V gene,CDR3 length,CDR3 DNA,CDR3 protein
.,TRBJ1-3,TRBD1,TRBV5-1,15,TGCGCCAGCAGCTGGGGACAGCGCTCTGGAAACACCATATATTTT,CASSWGQRSGNTIYF
.,TRBJ2-7,.,TRBV9,15,TGTGCCAGCAGCGCAACTCCTGGACAAGCCTACGAGCAGTACTTC,CASSATPGQAYEQYF
.,TRBJ1-1,TRBD1,TRBV18,14,TGTGCCAGCTCACCAACAGGGGGAGGCACTGAAGCTTTCTTT,CASSPTGGGTEAFF
.,TRBJ2-1,TRBD2,TRBV27,19,TGTGCCAGCAGTTTGGCCGGGGAAAACGGACTAGCTGATTACAATGAGCAGTTCTTC,CASSLAGENGLADYNEQFF
.,TRBJ2-7,.,TRBV7-8,12,TGTGCCAGCAGCGACGGACCCTACGAGCAGTACTTC,CASSDGPYEQYF
.,TRBJ1-2,.,TRBV11-2,17,TGTGCCAGCAGCCCCCCCGGGCGGGAAACCGCCCACTATGGCTACACCTTC,CASSPPGRETAHYGYTF
.,TRBJ2-7,.,TRBV6-6,14,TGTGCCAGCAGTTGGGGCAGCCAACCGTACGAGCAGTACTTC,CASSWGSQPYEQYF
.,TRBJ2-3,.,TRBV4-3,17,TGCGCCAGCAATCCATGCGGGGTTGGGAAACGCACAGATACGCAGTATTTT,CASNPCGVGKRTDTQYF
few,TRBJ2-7,TRBD1,TRBV2,15,TGTGCCAGCAGTCGACAGGGGGCTAAGGTCTACGAGCAGTACTTC,CASSRQGAKVYEQYF
.,TRBJ1-2,.,TRBV19,15,TGTGCCAGCCGCCCTCCGGGGAGACGGATAAATGGCTACACCTTC,CASRPPGRRINGYTF
.,TRBJ2-1,.,TRBV5-1,13,TGCGCCAGCAGCTTAGGACTCGACAATGAGCAGTTCTTC,CASSLGLDNEQFF
.,TRBJ1-6,.,TRBV2,15,TGTGCCAGCAGTGAACGTCGCAGGGATAATTCACCCCTCCACTTT,CASSERRRDNSPLHF
.,TRBJ1-2,.,TRBV13,12,TGTGCCAGCAGCTTAGAGACATTTGGCTACACCTTC,CASSLETFGYTF
.,TRBJ2-7,TRBD1,TRBV19,14,TGTGCCAGTAGTTCGCTGGGACAGCCCTACGAGCAGTACTTC,CASSSLGQPYEQYF
.,TRBJ1-5,.,TRBV13,14,TGTGCCAGTGCCCCCGGGACTGGGGCTCAGCCCCAGCATTTT,CASAPGTGAQPQHF
.,TRBJ1-2,.,TRBV11-2,13,TGTGCCAGCAGCTTAGCTGGAAGCTATGGCTACACCTTC,CASSLAGSYGYTF
.,TRBJ2-1,TRBD2,TRBV6-2/TRBV6-3,17,TGTGCCAGCAGTAATGCCAGGGGACTAGCGGGGACTAATGAGCAGTTCTTC,CASSNARGLAGTNEQFF
.,TRBJ2-1,.,TRBV9,15,TGTGCCAGCAGCGTAGGTCTACTCTCCTACAATGAGCAGTTCTTC,CASSVGLLSYNEQFF
.,TRBJ2-5,.,TRBV7-9,16,TGTGCCAGCAGCCGAACAGTGAGGGGATCCCAAGAGACCCAGTACTTC,CASSRTVRGSQETQYF
.,TRBJ1-1,TRBD1,TRBV2,13,TGTGCCAGCTACAGGGGAGGGGGCACTGAAGCTTTCTTT,CASYRGGGTEAFF
.,TRBJ2-1,.,TRBV7-3,16,TGTGCCAGCAGCTTAATGATTGCTAGCTCCTACAATGAGCAGTTCTTC,CASSLMIASSYNEQFF
once,TRBJ1-2,.,TRBV5-1,16,TGCGCCAGCAGCTTGGCCCAATCGCTCGATGGACATGGCTACACCTTC,CASSLAQSLDGHGYTF
.,TRBJ2-6,.,TRBV5-1,18,TGCGCCAGCAACAGCCCCCCAGGGATCTTCTCTGGGGCCAACGTCCTGACTTTC,CASNSPPGIFSGANVLTF
few,TRBJ2-3,TRBD1,TRBV2,14,TGTGCCAGCAAGCGGGACAGGGGGTCGGATACGCAGTATTTT,CASKRDRGSDTQYF
.,TRBJ1-1,.,TRBV21-1,12,TGTGCCAGCAGCAAAGCGGGGGATCCAGCTTTCTTT,CASSKAGDPAFF
.,TRBJ2-5,.,TRBV28,14,TGTGCCAGCAGTTTAGGGCAGAACCAAGAGACCCAGTACTTC,CASSLGQNQETQYF
.,TRBJ1-1,TRBD1,TRBV6-4,14,TGTGCCAGCAGTGATACGGACAGGGGCACTGAAGCTTTCTTT,CASSDTDRGTEAFF
.,TRBJ2-5,.,TRBV5-4,17,TGTGCCAGCAGCCTAGGAGGACCTCAGACCCGTTTTCAGACCCAGTACTTC,CASSLGGPQTRFQTQYF
once,TRBJ1-2,.,TRBV7-9,14,TGTGCCAGCAGCTTGGGGGTGAGGGACTATGGCTACACCTTC,CASSLGVRDYGYTF
once,TRBJ2-7,.,TRBV27,14,TGTGCCAGCAGTTTATCCCCCTCGACCTACGAGCAGTACTTC,CASSLSPSTYEQYF
.,TRBJ1-2,.,TRBV12-3/TRBV12-4,13,TGTGCCAGCAGTCCGCGGGCCCTAGGTGGCTACACCTTC,CASSPRALGGYTF
once,TRBJ2-1,.,TRBV25-1,16,TGTGCCAGCAGTGAGAGCGGTGACCTCTCCTACAATGAGCAGTTCTTC,CASSESGDLSYNEQFF
.,TRBJ1-2,TRBD1,TRBV7-9,16,TGTGCCAGCACCTCACCCGAGGGGGGACAGTACTATGGCTACACCTTC,CASTSPEGGQYYGYTF
.,TRBJ2-7,TRBD2,TRBV6-5,15,TGTGCCAGCAGACCACTTAGCGGGAGGCTCCACGAGCAGTACTTC,CASRPLSGRLHEQYF
.,TRBJ2-1,.,TRBV6-5,12,TGTGCCAGCTGCTACAGTATAAATGAGCAGTTCTTC,CASCYSINEQFF
.,TRBJ2-6,.,TRBV6-5,14,TGTGCCAGCACTACCCCCTCTGGGGCCAACGTCCTGACTTTC,CASTTPSGANVLTF
.,TRBJ1-6,.,TRBV5-1,15,TGCGCCAGCAGCTTGGAGGGGCTAGAGAATTCACCCCTCCACTTT,CASSLEGLENSPLHF
.,TRBJ1-2,TRBD1,TRBV3-1/TRBV3-2,15,TGTGCCAGCAGCCAGGCCCGGGACAGTCACTATGGCTACACCTTC,CASSQARDSHYGYTF
.,TRBJ2-1,TRBD2,TRBV2,14,TGTGCCAGCAGGGCTAGCGGGACTACCCGGCGGCAGTTCTTC,CASRASGTTRRQFF
once,TRBJ1-2,.,TRBV5-1,16,TGCGCCAGCAGCCTAAGTGGGCCCGGCCCTAACTATGGCTACACCTTC,CASSLSGPGPNYGYTF
.,TRBJ1-4,TRBD1,TRBV5-1,16,TGCGCCAGCAGCTTCGGGACAGAAACAACTAATGAAAAACTGTTTTTT,CASSFGTETTNEKLFF
.,TRBJ1-5,.,TRBV7-2,13,TGTGCCAGCAGCATAGAGGGTTCCCAGCCCCAGCATTTT,CASSIEGSQPQHF
.,TRBJ2-5,TRBD2,TRBV10-2,16,TGCGCCAGCAGTGATTATCTGCGGGGGGGACAAGAGACCCAGTACTTC,CASSDYLRGGQETQYF
.,TRBJ2-3,.,TRBV4-1,13,TGCGCCAGCAGCCAAGACCCTAAGACGTCAGGGGACTTT,CASSQDPKTSGDF
few,TRBJ2-7,.,TRBV19,14,TGTGCCAGTAGTTACCGACGAGGAGCGGGCGAGCAGTACTTC,CASSYRRGAGEQYF